The clone carrying this T cell receptor (beta chain) was counted ten times or more. Per the germline V gene, CDR1 is SGHTA and CDR2 is FQGTGA. Trimming removed 2 bases from V and 2 bases from J; junction bases left unmatched: 4. The CDR3 has 18 amino acids. It was RNA transcripts that yielded the amplified TCR beta CDR3 regions. The HTBI primer set drove a first-round RT-PCR of the TCR CDR3. MiXCR, applied by TCRdb to the multiplex PCR reads, yields one record per CDR3 protein. Among around 210,000 distinct CDR3 sequences, roughly 17% were seen once, and the ten largest hold 53%. This sample holds PBMCs from 8.5 to 10 ml fresh peripheral blood. This sample is part of a study of T cells in Graves' hyperthyroidism and ophthalmopathy. The overall study: Sampling of peripheral blood happened at initial diagnosis, prior to any treatment.

This sequence joins TRBV7-3 and TRBJ2-6; 12 bases are a match to TRBD2. The specimen sequenced was blood. The sequence came from a woman between 45 and 60 years old with Graves' hyperthyroidism. CDR3 DNA sequence: TGTGCCAGCAGCTTAGGACTAGCGGGAAGTGCTGGGGCCAACGTCCTGACTTTC. Protein sequence: CASSLGLAGSAGANVLTF.